Described below is a single T cell receptor (beta chain) sequence and its context. Its antigen is as yet unknown. They built TCR cDNA with 5'RACE template switching, a step that put in a universal primer site and UMIs. MiXCR, run by TCRdb on the 5' RACE reads, gives a single entry per CDR3 protein. The sample lists hundreds of thousands of distinct CDR3 sequences; around 12% were seen once. Per the germline V gene, CDR1 is LNHNV and CDR2 is YYDKDF (reference sequence). CDR3 length equals 13 residues. V lost 5 bases and J lost 7, with 14 bases in between. These data come from a study of T cells after yellow fever vaccination. Background on the study: Low-cell-number fractions underwent preparation using SMART-Seq v4 Ultra Low Input.

Study-level findings and limits: The booster response re-showed most primary clones: approximately 95% CD4, 88% CD8.

The chain employs TRBV15 and TRBJ2-5; D is ambiguous. Sequenced here: PBMCs, sampled on the day of the yellow fever booster vaccination. This clonotype was sampled from a man aged 25-45 years who received the YFV17D yellow fever vaccine. In nucleotides, the CDR3 is TGTGCCACCAGCGGGCTCCCCCCAAGGACCCAGTACTTC. The encoded protein is CATSGLPPRTQYF.